Listed here are 21 T cell receptor beta chains from one sample, sequenced in a study of regulatory T cells in long-lasting Graves disease. CDR3 regions were amplified by Arm-PCR using iRepertoire HTBI primers to build TCR beta libraries. TCRdb re-called the multiplex PCR reads through MiXCR, storing one row per CDR3 protein. The sample has around 460,000 distinct CDR3 sequences, approximately 22% seen once. Time point defined: persistent/refractory GD, antithyroid drugs over 5 years with positive TRAb. PBMCs were the source of the RNA used for TCR sequencing. The sample consisted of peripheral blood mononuclear cells (PBMCs), taken when the disease was refractory, from a patient treated with antithyroid drugs. The receptors here all came from a female donor with Graves disease.

This clonotype was picked up many times. The chain carries TRBV3-1 and TRBJ1-1; D is ambiguous. V lost 0 bases and J 0 bases, leaving 11 bases between the germline ends. The CDR3 totals 16 residues. Germline lookup yields CDR1 LGHDT and CDR2 YNNKEL (reference sequence). The CDR3 nucleotides are TGTGCCAGCAGCCAAGATACGATCACCGTGAACACTGAAGCTTTCTTT. Protein product: CASSQDTITVNTEAFF.

The sample holds a few counts of this clonotype. The chain uses TRBV27 and TRBJ2-6; the D is unclear. Trimming took off 7 bases at V and 0 bases at J, with 4 bases between the two ends. The germline V gene has CDR1 MNHEY and CDR2 SMNVEV (reference sequence). The CDR3 is made up of 13 amino acids. Here the CDR3 reads CASMFSGANVLTF. CDR3 bases: TGTGCCAGCATGTTCTCTGGGGCCAACGTCCTGACTTTC. The variable domain in full, with the rest retrieved from reference TRBV27 and TRBJ2-6, is EAQVTQNPRYLITVTGKKLTVTCSQNMNHEYMSWYRQDPGLGLRQIYYSMNVEVTDKGDVPEGYKVSRKEKRNFPLILESPSPNQTSLYFCASMFSGANVLTFGAGSRLTVL.

Only a few counts were recorded for this clonotype. In DNA form, the CDR3 reads TGTGCCAGCAGCGGGGGACAGGGGGGCTACGAGCAGTACTTC. Residues: CASSGGQGGYEQYF. V gene TRBV9 combines with J gene TRBJ2-7; 11 positions match TRBD1. V shed 3 bases, J shed 3 bases, and the junction held 2 bases outside the gene matches. Germline assignment: CDR1 SGDLS and CDR2 YYNGEE. The CDR3 spans 14 residues.

The chain joins TRBV12-5 to TRBJ2-5, with 9 bases that match TRBD1. Losses at the gene ends were 5 bases for V and 6 bases for J; bases not matched to a gene: 4. The CDR3 covers 13 residues. Germline CDR1 LGHNT, CDR2 FRNRAP. The CDR3 here is CASGVQGAKTQYF. In DNA form, the CDR3 reads TGTGCTAGTGGTGTACAGGGGGCGAAGACCCAGTACTTC.

This clonotype was detected many times. Here the CDR3 DNA reads TGTGCCAGCTGCCGGGACAGGGCCGGAGGTGGGGCCAACGTCCTGACTTTC. This codes for CASCRDRAGGGANVLTF. The V gene is TRBV12-3 or TRBV12-4, the J gene TRBJ2-6, with 9 positions matching TRBD1. CDR3 length equals 17 residues. J gave up 3 bases and V 8 bases, and 11 bases lay outside the gene matches.

The J gene is TRBJ1-3, the V gene TRBV9, with no clear D. The V gene lost 4 bases and the J gene lost 4 bases, with 6 bases spanning the gap. CDR3 length: 12 residues. Germline V lookup: CDR1 SGDLS, CDR2 YYNGEE. CDR3 sequence: CASSPQGNTIYF. In DNA, the CDR3 is TGTGCCAGCAGCCCACAGGGAAACACCATATATTTT. Full variable domain (missing parts from reference TRBV9 and TRBJ1-3): DSGVTQTPKHLITATGQRVTLRCSPRSGDLSVYWYQQSLDQGLQFLIQYYNGEERAKGNILERFSAQQFPDLHSELNLSSLELGDSALYFCASSPQGNTIYFGEGSWLTVV.

In this sample, this clonotype turned up many times. The chain employs TRBV28 and TRBJ2-5, with a possible D match to TRBD2 (7 bases). Germline CDR1 is MDHEN and CDR2 is SYDVKM. The CDR3 is 13 residues long. The V and J ends lost 6 bases and 5 bases respectively, with 13 bases between them. Here the CDR3 reads CASSRGASETQYF. The CDR3 DNA is TGTGCCAGCAGCCGGGGGGCTTCGGAGACCCAGTACTTC.

This clonotype came up many times. This rearrangement joins TRBV28 to TRBJ2-7; D is possibly TRBD1 (6 bases). The CDR3 extends over 12 amino acids. With 7 bases removed from V and 9 bases from J, the gap between germline ends came to 16 bases. In germline, CDR1 is MDHEN, CDR2 SYDVKM. The CDR3 loop is CASTFGQTGQYF. CDR3 sequence (DNA): TGTGCCAGCACCTTCGGACAGACAGGGCAGTACTTC.

This chain joins TRBV28 and TRBJ1-2, with TRBD1 identical over 7 bases. The germline CDR1 and CDR2 sequences are MDHEN and SYDVKM. Germline trimming cut 8 bases from V and 4 bases from J; bases unmatched to any gene: 4. The CDR3 length is 12 residues. CDR3 DNA: TGTGCCAGCCGACAGGGAGGCTATGGCTACACCTTC. This codes for CASRQGGYGYTF.

The sample holds many counts of this clonotype. The chain joins TRBV6-1 to TRBJ2-1; 8 bases align to TRBD2. Trimming removed 10 bases from V and 7 bases from J; junction bases left unmatched: 15. Germline lookup yields CDR1 MNHNS and CDR2 SASEGT. The CDR3 consists of 15 residues. CDR3 protein: CATPRLTGGRNEQFF. In nucleotides, the CDR3 is TGTGCCACTCCCCGACTTACGGGGGGGAGGAATGAGCAGTTCTTC.

There are many counts of this clonotype. This rearrangement joins TRBV28 to TRBJ1-5; D is uncertain. Trimming pared 1 base from V and 0 bases from J, leaving 10 bases between. Germline CDR1 and CDR2: MDHEN and SYDVKM. The CDR3 is 16 residues long. CDR3 residues: CASSLYGYYSNQPQHF. CDR3 DNA: TGTGCCAGCAGTTTATACGGCTACTATAGCAATCAGCCCCAGCATTTT.

This clonotype has just a few counts. DNA of the CDR3: TGTGCCAGCAGCGGACGTAGCGGGAACACTGAAGCTTTCTTT. Translated: CASSGRSGNTEAFF. This chain joins TRBV9 and TRBJ1-1, with D uncertain. V was cut by 3 bases and J by 1 base, with 10 bases left in between. The CDR3 is 14 residues long. Germline CDR1 is SGDLS and CDR2 is YYNGEE. Full variable domain (remainder filled in from reference TRBV9 and TRBJ1-1): DSGVTQTPKHLITATGQRVTLRCSPRSGDLSVYWYQQSLDQGLQFLIQYYNGEERAKGNILERFSAQQFPDLHSELNLSSLELGDSALYFCASSGRSGNTEAFFGQGTRLTVV.

Comment on this clonotype: A much larger clone lies a single base off, so this may be a read error. This rearrangement joins TRBV20-1 to TRBJ1-1; D gene uncertain. The length of the CDR3 is 16 residues. Deletions cut 4 bases from V and 0 bases from J, with 18 bases between. The germline V gene has CDR1 DFQATT and CDR2 SNEGSKA (reference sequence). The CDR3 bases are TGCAGTGCTATAGGTACGGTTAGGAGCATGAACACTGAAGCTTTCTTT. Protein product: CSAIGTVRSMNTEAFF.

This clonotype was seen at least ten times. The CDR3 nucleotides read TGTGCCAGCACCGACGACGGGGCGGAGACAAATCTATCCCATGGCTACACCTTC. Amino acid sequence: CASTDDGAETNLSHGYTF. The rearrangement joins TRBV6-1 to TRBJ1-2; tentatively, D is TRBD1 (5 bases). Trimming cost V 7 bases and J 6 bases, with 30 bases left between them. The CDR3 runs to 18 residues. Germline V lookup: CDR1 MNHNS, CDR2 SASEGT.

This clonotype came up many times. The gene calls are TRBV19 and TRBJ1-1, with 7 positions matching TRBD1. The germline V gene encodes CDR1 LNHDA and CDR2 SQIVND (reference sequence). The junction had 5 bases not matched to a gene; V was cut back by 9 bases and J by 7 bases. The CDR3 is 11 residues long. CDR3 DNA sequence: TGTGCCAGCAGTTGGACAGGTGAAGCTTTCTTT. Translation gives CASSWTGEAFF. The full variable domain, with the rest looked up from reference TRBV19 and TRBJ1-1, is DGGITQSPKYLFRKEGQNVTLSCEQNLNHDAMYWYRQDPGQGLRLIYYSQIVNDFQKGDIAEGYSVSREKKESFPLTVTSAQKNPTAFYLCASSWTGEAFFGQGTRLTVV.

The chain couples TRBV12-3 or TRBV12-4 to TRBJ2-2; D possibly corresponds to TRBD2 (6 bases). The CDR3 consists of 16 residues. Trimming shortened V by 5 bases and J by 3 bases, and 16 bases separated the two germline ends. The CDR3 reads CASSKPGLKYTGELFF. The CDR3 nucleotides read TGTGCCAGCAGTAAACCGGGACTTAAGTACACCGGGGAGCTGTTTTTT.

The gene calls are TRBV9 and TRBJ2-2, with 7 positions matching TRBD1. CDR3 length: 14 residues. Germline V lookup: CDR1 SGDLS, CDR2 YYNGEE. V shed 0 bases and J 5 bases; nucleotides not matched to a gene: 1. As DNA, the CDR3 is TGTGCCAGCAGCGTAGGGGACAGTACCGGGGAGCTGTTTTTT. Translated, it gives CASSVGDSTGELFF.

The V gene is TRBV7-2, the J gene TRBJ2-7; 9 bases fit TRBD2. V lost 4 bases and J lost 0; bases outside the gene matches: 4. Germline assignment: CDR1 SGHTA and CDR2 FQGNSA. The CDR3 totals 15 residues. The CDR3: CASSSSGGTSYEQYF. The CDR3 DNA is TGTGCCAGCAGCTCCAGCGGGGGGACCTCCTACGAGCAGTACTTC.

The sample holds many counts of this clonotype. The gene calls are TRBV20-1 and TRBJ2-7; maybe TRBD2 (6 bases). V was clipped by 6 bases and J by 3 bases, with 12 bases between them. The CDR3 is 12 residues long. The germline CDR1 and CDR2 sequences are DFQATT and SNEGSKA (reference sequence). The CDR3 DNA is TGCAGTGCCCATCGGGGGTTCTACGAGCAGTACTTC. It yields the protein CSAHRGFYEQYF.

This clonotype has just a few counts. V and J are TRBV28 and TRBJ1-4; the match to TRBD1 covers 9 bases. With 6 bases clipped from V and 7 bases from J, the junction kept 6 bases outside the gene matches. This CDR3 contains 14 residues. Germline lookup yields CDR1 MDHEN and CDR2 SYDVKM. The CDR3 sequence is CASRPTGGFEKLFF. The CDR3 coding sequence is TGTGCCAGCAGGCCCACAGGGGGCTTTGAAAAACTGTTTTTT.

This clonotype was seen a handful of times. V and J are TRBV5-1 and TRBJ1-3; TRBD1 matches 7 bases. The CDR3 runs 14 residues. In germline, CDR1 is SGHRS, CDR2 YFSETQ. The junction had 2 bases not matched to a gene; V was cut back by 3 bases and J by 2 bases. The CDR3 loop is CASSWTGTGNTIYF. The CDR3 DNA reads as TGCGCCAGCAGCTGGACAGGTACTGGAAACACCATATATTTT.